This T cell receptor (beta chain) was retrieved from a study of cytomegalovirus exposure and HLA in healthy donors. Study-wide background: From about 180 million T cells, an earlier analysis saw some 120 million unique TCR beta sequences. HLA-typed donors were the source of about 85 million unique TCRs, which an early data release held.

On this clone: Its cognate antigen is unknown.

Study-wide results and limits: In presence/absence analyses, roughly uniform sequencing depth across donors was assumed. The study put about 180 TCR beta chains on its list as cytomegalovirus-associated.

The V gene end was trimmed by 2 bases and the J gene end by 3 bases; junction bases not matched to a gene: 9. This CDR3 is built from 16 residues. The germline V gene encodes CDR1 MNHEY and CDR2 SMNVEV (reference sequence). It was with 60 Vbeta and 13 Jbeta primers that the PCR ran. Sequencing used immunoSEQ multiplex PCR; TCRdb keeps in-frame clones, though not all of them. The profile covers about 120,000 clones, with about 78% appearing a single time and about 4% taken by the ten largest. This sequence originates from a young man in good health and CMV-seronegative. The gene calls are TRBV27 and TRBJ1-1, with 7 nucleotides matching TRBD1. Sequenced sample: PBMCs. CDR3 in DNA: TGTGCCAGCAGTTTAAGGTCAGGAGGGGGCTACACTGAAGCTTTCTTT. It codes for CASSLRSGGGYTEAFF.